This entry describes one TCR beta chain. This entry comes from a study of blood T cell repertoires in COVID-19. Assay used: immunoSEQ multiplex PCR; TCRdb lists only in-frame clones, some missing. The sample lists some 120,000 clones; 92% were seen once. CDR1 LGHNA and CDR2 YNFKEQ come from the germline V gene. The CDR3 is 15 residues long. V gave up 0 bases and J gave up 2 bases, with 7 bases separating them. This sequence was found in a man aged 45-65 years with COVID-19, enrolled during active disease. Sequencing input: peripheral blood. J is TRBJ2-2 and V is TRBV4-2; no clear D gene. DNA of the CDR3: TGTGCCAGCAGCCAAGATCTTCTCAACACCGGGGAGCTGTTTTTT. It encodes CASSQDLLNTGELFF.